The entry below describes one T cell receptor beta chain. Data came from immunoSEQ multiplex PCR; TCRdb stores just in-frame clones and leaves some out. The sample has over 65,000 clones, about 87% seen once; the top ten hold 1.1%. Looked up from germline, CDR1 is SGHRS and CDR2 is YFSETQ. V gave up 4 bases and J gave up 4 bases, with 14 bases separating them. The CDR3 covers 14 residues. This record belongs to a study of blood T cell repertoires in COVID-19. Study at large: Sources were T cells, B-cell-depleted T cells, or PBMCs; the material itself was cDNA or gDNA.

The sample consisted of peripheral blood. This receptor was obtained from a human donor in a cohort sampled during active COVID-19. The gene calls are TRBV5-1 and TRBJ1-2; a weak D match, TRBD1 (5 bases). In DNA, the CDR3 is TGCGCCAGCAGCCCGTCCGACAGACTCTATGGCTACACCTTC. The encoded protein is CASSPSDRLYGYTF.